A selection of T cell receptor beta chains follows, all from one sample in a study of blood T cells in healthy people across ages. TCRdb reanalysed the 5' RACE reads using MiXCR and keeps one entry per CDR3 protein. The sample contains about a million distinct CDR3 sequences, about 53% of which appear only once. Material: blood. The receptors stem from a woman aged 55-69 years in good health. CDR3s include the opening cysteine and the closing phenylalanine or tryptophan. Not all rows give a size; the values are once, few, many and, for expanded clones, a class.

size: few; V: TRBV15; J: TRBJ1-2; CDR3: CATRTGVNYGYTF
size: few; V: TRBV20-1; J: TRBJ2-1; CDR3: CSAGDRGGDEQFF
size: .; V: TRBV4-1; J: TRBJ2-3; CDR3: CASSQVAGARDTQYF
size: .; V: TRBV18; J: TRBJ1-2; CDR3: CASSPPGQSGYGYTF
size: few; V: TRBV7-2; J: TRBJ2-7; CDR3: CASSRAGGLTYEQYF
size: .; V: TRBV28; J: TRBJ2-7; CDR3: CASSLWNLDRVSGYEQYF
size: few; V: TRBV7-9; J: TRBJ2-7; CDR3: CASNRQVGDSYEQYF
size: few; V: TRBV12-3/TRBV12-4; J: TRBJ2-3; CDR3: CASGLLDTQYF
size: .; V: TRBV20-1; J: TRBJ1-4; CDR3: CSAKRQTGNEKLFF
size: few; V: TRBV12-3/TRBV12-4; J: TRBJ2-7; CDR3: CASSYRSSGRRYEQYF
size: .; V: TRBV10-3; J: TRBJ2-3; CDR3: CAISDGLAGAVDTQYF
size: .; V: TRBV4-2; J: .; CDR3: CASSQEEGSLVVEQYF
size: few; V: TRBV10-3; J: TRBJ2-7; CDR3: CAIRSGSRSYEQYF
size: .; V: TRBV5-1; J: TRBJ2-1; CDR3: CASSLASGRGYEQFF
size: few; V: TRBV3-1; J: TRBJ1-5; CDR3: CASSQPGGNQPQHF
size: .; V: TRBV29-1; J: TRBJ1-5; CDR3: CSVVTGNSNQPQHF
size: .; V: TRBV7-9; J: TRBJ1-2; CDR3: CASSNGVYGYTF
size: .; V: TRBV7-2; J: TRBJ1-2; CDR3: CASSLRHRDYGYTF
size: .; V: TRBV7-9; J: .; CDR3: CASPPRGGFYNEQYF
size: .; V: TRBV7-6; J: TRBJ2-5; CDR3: CASSLLVWETQYF
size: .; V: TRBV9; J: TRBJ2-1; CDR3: CASSPGSGRLYNEQFF
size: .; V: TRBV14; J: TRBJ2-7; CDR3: CASSPGRVEQYF
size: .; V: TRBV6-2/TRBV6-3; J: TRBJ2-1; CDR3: CASSTRALGGQFF
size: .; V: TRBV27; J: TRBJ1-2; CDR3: CASRPQGSNYGYTF
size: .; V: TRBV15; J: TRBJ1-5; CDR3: CATRSTAQGRQPQHF
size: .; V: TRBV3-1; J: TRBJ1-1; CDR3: CASSQAPDEAFF
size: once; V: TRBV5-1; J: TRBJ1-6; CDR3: CASSPTGTGILSPLHF
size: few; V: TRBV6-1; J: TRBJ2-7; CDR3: CASSDDRVWNEQYF
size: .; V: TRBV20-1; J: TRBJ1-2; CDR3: CSAKTGPYGCTF
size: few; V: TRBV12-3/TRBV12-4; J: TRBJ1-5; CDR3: CASSSSTANQPQHF
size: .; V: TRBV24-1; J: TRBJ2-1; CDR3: CATSDLNAGTYNEQFF
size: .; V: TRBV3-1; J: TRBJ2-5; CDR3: CASSQDPRTETQETQYF
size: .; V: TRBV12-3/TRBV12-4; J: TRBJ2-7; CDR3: CASTISSGSEQYF
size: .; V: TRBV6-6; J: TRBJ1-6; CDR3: CASSYHIRDNNSPLHF
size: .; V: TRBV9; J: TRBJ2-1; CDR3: CASSVVPGTRAYNEQFF
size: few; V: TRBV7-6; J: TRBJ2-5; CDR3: CASSDLARQETQYF
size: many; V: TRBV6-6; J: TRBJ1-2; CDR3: CASNDPGQSYGYTF
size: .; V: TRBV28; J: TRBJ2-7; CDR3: CASSSMGHLTAYEQYF
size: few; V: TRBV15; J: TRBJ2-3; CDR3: CATSRDLGADTQYF
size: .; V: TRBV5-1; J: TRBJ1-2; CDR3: CASSPLDRSYGYTF
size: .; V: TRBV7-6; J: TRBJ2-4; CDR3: CASSLVGTANYERYF
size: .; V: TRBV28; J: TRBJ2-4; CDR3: CASSFLSQIWEGKNIQYF